This T cell receptor beta chain came from a study of OX40 agonist ivuxolimab in advanced cancers. Study-level background: The dose-escalation cohort was approximately 85% male, with a mean age of about 56 years, ranging about 23 to 79.

Patients were excluded for autoimmune disease history or systemic immunosuppression. Measured with immunoSEQ multiplex PCR; TCRdb has only the in-frame clones, and not every one. The repertoire holds around 74,000 clones, with over 75% as singletons. The germline V and J ends were trimmed by 3 bases and 0 bases, with 10 bases remaining between them. The CDR3 sequence is 15 residues long. CDR1 is MGHDK and CDR2 is SYGVNS in the germline V gene. This specimen consisted of CD4+ or CD8+ T cells sorted from blood, obtained in a trial of the OX40 agonist ivuxolimab. The receptor comes from an adult with an advanced solid tumor such as melanoma, head and neck, liver or kidney cancer. This sequence joins TRBV25-1 and TRBJ2-3; no firm D call. The chain's CDR3 is CASSDLSLSTDTQYF. The CDR3 DNA follows: TGTGCCAGCAGTGATCTTTCCCTAAGCACAGATACGCAGTATTTT.